Listed below are T cell receptor beta chains from one sample, sequenced in a study of early T cells in non-severe SARS-CoV-2 infection. A single record per CDR3 protein comes from TCRdb applying MiXCR to the 5' RACE reads. Seen here are tens of thousands of distinct CDR3 sequences, about 6.3% observed once, and the top ten hold over 4.5%. What was sequenced was whole blood. The receptors come from an adult who was a healthcare worker with PCR-confirmed SARS-CoV-2 infection or an uninfected control (not recorded which). The CDR3 runs from the conserved cysteine through the conserved F or W. Fields, in order: D gene, V gene, J gene, clone size, CDR3 protein, CDR3 DNA. A D gene is named only where the DNA matches it firmly. The size of a clone is reported for some rows only, either as once, few or many, or as a class for expanded clones.

D gene: NA; V gene: TRBV30; J gene: TRBJ2-5; clone size: many; CDR3 protein: CAWGEVETQYF; CDR3 DNA: TGTGCCTGGGGGGAGGTAGAGACCCAGTACTTC
D gene: NA; V gene: TRBV7-6; J gene: TRBJ2-3; clone size: NA; CDR3 protein: CASSQRFQADTQYF; CDR3 DNA: TGTGCCAGCAGCCAGCGGTTTCAGGCAGATACGCAGTATTTT
D gene: TRBD1; V gene: TRBV4-2; J gene: TRBJ2-5; clone size: many; CDR3 protein: CASSQEGQVDKETQYF; CDR3 DNA: TGTGCCAGCAGCCAAGAGGGACAGGTGGACAAAGAGACCCAGTACTTC
D gene: NA; V gene: TRBV21-1; J gene: TRBJ2-7; clone size: many; CDR3 protein: CASSRSTSGGAYEQYF; CDR3 DNA: TGTGCCAGCAGCAGATCGACTAGCGGGGGTGCCTACGAGCAGTACTTC
D gene: NA; V gene: TRBV27; J gene: TRBJ2-3; clone size: few; CDR3 protein: CASRMADTQYF; CDR3 DNA: TGTGCCAGCAGGATGGCGGATACGCAGTATTTT
D gene: NA; V gene: TRBV10-3; J gene: TRBJ2-3; clone size: many; CDR3 protein: CAINDGGTDTQYF; CDR3 DNA: TGTGCCATCAACGACGGAGGCACAGATACGCAGTATTTT
D gene: NA; V gene: TRBV7-2; J gene: TRBJ2-7; clone size: NA; CDR3 protein: CASSFGGFSYYEQYF; CDR3 DNA: TGTGCCAGCAGCTTTGGGGGGTTCTCCTACTACGAGCAGTACTTC
D gene: NA; V gene: TRBV6-5; J gene: TRBJ2-6; clone size: many; CDR3 protein: CASSYSGANVLTF; CDR3 DNA: TGTGCCAGCAGTTATTCCGGGGCCAACGTCCTGACTTTC
D gene: NA; V gene: TRBV6-4; J gene: TRBJ2-1; clone size: few; CDR3 protein: CASSDTYLEGNEQFF; CDR3 DNA: TGTGCCAGCAGTGACACTTACCTCGAAGGCAATGAGCAGTTCTTC
D gene: NA; V gene: TRBV28; J gene: TRBJ1-6; clone size: few; CDR3 protein: CASMGTNSPLHF; CDR3 DNA: TGTGCCAGCATGGGAACAAATTCACCCCTCCACTTT
D gene: TRBD1; V gene: TRBV20-1; J gene: TRBJ2-7; clone size: NA; CDR3 protein: CSAREDREQYF; CDR3 DNA: TGCAGTGCTAGAGAGGACAGGGAGCAGTACTTC
D gene: TRBD1; V gene: TRBV12-3/TRBV12-4; J gene: TRBJ2-7; clone size: many; CDR3 protein: CASSPGQHEQYF; CDR3 DNA: TGTGCCAGCAGCCCGGGACAGCACGAGCAGTACTTC
D gene: NA; V gene: TRBV12-3/TRBV12-4; J gene: TRBJ1-5; clone size: many; CDR3 protein: CASSPEGVGQPQHF; CDR3 DNA: TGTGCCAGCAGTCCGGAGGGGGTCGGTCAGCCCCAGCATTTT
D gene: NA; V gene: TRBV11-2; J gene: TRBJ1-1; clone size: NA; CDR3 protein: CASSSTINTEAFF; CDR3 DNA: TGTGCCAGCAGCTCCACGATTAACACTGAAGCTTTCTTT
D gene: TRBD2; V gene: TRBV3-1; J gene: TRBJ2-5; clone size: NA; CDR3 protein: CASSPGTRQETQYF; CDR3 DNA: TGTGCCAGCAGCCCCGGGACTAGACAAGAGACCCAGTACTTC
D gene: TRBD2; V gene: TRBV15; J gene: TRBJ2-1; clone size: NA; CDR3 protein: CATSLAGGQGEQFF; CDR3 DNA: TGTGCCACCAGCTTAGCGGGAGGCCAGGGTGAGCAGTTCTTC
D gene: NA; V gene: TRBV5-4; J gene: TRBJ2-1; clone size: few; CDR3 protein: CASSLVWGADYNEQFF; CDR3 DNA: TGTGCCAGCAGCTTGGTTTGGGGGGCGGACTACAATGAGCAGTTCTTC
D gene: NA; V gene: TRBV5-1; J gene: TRBJ2-4; clone size: few; CDR3 protein: CASSRQGGTKNIQYF; CDR3 DNA: TGCGCCAGCAGCCGTCAAGGGGGAACCAAAAACATTCAGTACTTC
D gene: TRBD1; V gene: TRBV20-1; J gene: TRBJ2-7; clone size: many; CDR3 protein: CSASSQRPGQGVYEQYF; CDR3 DNA: TGCAGTGCTAGCTCCCAACGGCCGGGACAGGGCGTCTACGAGCAGTACTTC
D gene: NA; V gene: TRBV12-3/TRBV12-4; J gene: TRBJ1-3; clone size: many; CDR3 protein: CASSLSSQGRNTIYF; CDR3 DNA: TGTGCCAGCAGTTTATCAAGTCAGGGCAGGAACACCATATATTTT
D gene: NA; V gene: TRBV18; J gene: TRBJ2-5; clone size: many; CDR3 protein: CASSPQETQYF; CDR3 DNA: TGTGCCAGCAGCCCCCAAGAGACCCAGTACTTC
D gene: NA; V gene: TRBV20-1; J gene: TRBJ1-4; clone size: many; CDR3 protein: CSARVTDIEKLFF; CDR3 DNA: TGCAGTGCTAGGGTGACGGATATTGAAAAACTGTTTTTT
D gene: NA; V gene: TRBV11-3; J gene: TRBJ2-3; clone size: many; CDR3 protein: CASSQAGTGRTDTQYF; CDR3 DNA: TGTGCCAGCAGCCAGGCCGGGACCGGGCGTACGGATACGCAGTATTTT
D gene: NA; V gene: TRBV7-6; J gene: TRBJ2-1; clone size: many; CDR3 protein: CASSLAEPHNEQFF; CDR3 DNA: TGTGCCAGCAGCTTAGCGGAGCCCCACAATGAGCAGTTCTTC